This T cell receptor beta chain originates from a study of T cell responses to AZD1222 COVID-19 vaccine. Study-wide points: With dominance at 160-218 and 743-854, vaccine-associated CD4 TCRs spanned spike. Sampling captured repertoires only after the peak T cell response. Donor demographics were predominantly white British with a female majority; clonal diversity may be underestimated. At study baseline, merely a handful of AZD1222 recipients were seropositive.

The method was immunoSEQ multiplex PCR; TCRdb's version includes in-frame clones alone and lacks a portion of them. The sample has 99,000 or so clones; approximately 89% are singletons. In the case of this clone: Its specificity is unknown.

CDR3 size: 18 residues. This sample comprised peripheral blood, obtained 28 days after the second dose of the MenACWY control vaccine. The origin of this receptor is an adult who received the MenACWY meningococcal vaccine as a control. This sequence joins TRBV21-1 and TRBJ2-3; the table's D gene call, TRBD2, was not cross checked with the DNA. TRBV21-1 is marked as a pseudogene. CDR3 loop: CASSKVLPWSGGTDTQYF. CDR3 in DNA: TGTGCCAGCAGCAAAGTACTCCCGTGGTCGGGGGGCACAGATACGCAGTATTTT.